This TCR beta chain was observed in a study of a mutant IDH1 vaccine in newly diagnosed glioma. The wider study: Antecedent treatment encompassed radiotherapy, temozolomide, or their combination; the majority received both.

About this clone: The target antigen is unknown.

The time point: week 35, safety follow-up. Each dose delivered 300 ug of mutant IDH1 20-mer peptide subcutaneously with imiquimod. Method: immunoSEQ multiplex PCR; TCRdb's copy keeps in-frame clones and lacks some. The table records tens of thousands of clones, 80% of them present only once. The CDR3 totals 17 residues. Germline CDR1 and CDR2: LNHDA and SQIVND (reference sequence). Trimming took 3 bases from V and 3 from J; bases not matched to a gene: 10. Study results and limitations: Patients mounted vaccine-induced immune responses in approximately 94% of cases.

The receptor's source is a man aged 35 to 55 with glioma. Some clones in this sample may be carry-over from other donors' samples. This sequence joins TRBV19 and TRBJ2-1; TRBD2 matches at 8 bases. Sequencing was performed on PBMCs, taken from a glioma patient whose treatment included an IDH1 peptide vaccine. For the CDR3, the DNA is TGTGCCAGTAGTATTATGCGGGGGGAAACATTCTACAATGAGCAGTTCTTC. The encoded protein is CASSIMRGETFYNEQFF.